What follows are 10 T cell receptor beta chains derived from one specimen sequenced in a study of T cell repertoires in cytomegalovirus infection. In TCRdb, the reads were re-called with MiXCR into one record per CDR3 protein. There are some 940,000 distinct CDR3 sequences in the sample; about 33% occur only once, and under 15% lies in the top ten. Their antigen targets remain unknown. The source was cultured CD8+ T cells from PBMCs, collected from culture after CMV antigen stimulation. Receptors were obtained from a human donor in good health (CMV status not recorded). Some clones in this sample may be carry-over from other donors' samples.

This clonotype was observed a few times. The genes are TRBV10-3 and TRBJ1-1; 7 bases agree with TRBD1. The V gene's germline CDR1 is ENHRY and CDR2 SYGVKD. V lost 7 bases to trimming and J lost 1 base; unmatched junction nucleotides: 6. This CDR3 spans 14 amino acids. CDR3 nucleotides: TGTGCCATCACCCCACAGGGGACGAACACTGAAGCTTTCTTT. This encodes CAITPQGTNTEAFF.

J is TRBJ2-5 and V is TRBV12-5; 10 nucleotides align to TRBD1. The ends lost 5 bases at V and 1 base at J; junction bases unmatched: 4. The CDR3 is 15 amino acids. CDR1 is LGHNT and CDR2 is FRNRAP in the germline V gene. CDR3 DNA sequence: TGTGCTAGTGGTCTGTGGGACAGGGGCCAAGAGACCCAGTACTTC. Encoded protein: CASGLWDRGQETQYF.

This chain's CDR3 is CASSPVWIVQGVSNYGYTF. CDR3 bases: TGTGCCAGCAGCCCAGTTTGGATTGTTCAGGGAGTATCTAACTATGGCTACACCTTC. The chain recombines TRBV27 with TRBJ1-2, with a weak D call TRBD1 (5 bases). This CDR3 contains 19 residues. The V end was cut by 6 bases, the J end by 0 bases, with 26 bases between. Germline V gene data show CDR1 as MNHEY and CDR2 as SMNVEV (reference sequence).

The chain is built from TRBV27 and TRBJ2-5; 9 bases line up with TRBD1. The length of the CDR3 is 15 residues. The germline gives CDR1 MNHEY, CDR2 SMNVEV (reference sequence). Trimming cost V 2 bases and J 5 bases; bases outside gene matches: 6. The CDR3 sequence is CASSLRDREGETQYF. CDR3 coding DNA: TGTGCCAGCAGTTTACGGGACAGGGAGGGGGAGACCCAGTACTTC.

This clonotype was detected many times. The chain has TRBV7-8 and TRBJ2-7; TRBD1 matches at 10 bases. Germline assignment: CDR1 SGHVS and CDR2 FQNEAQ. The CDR3 contains 17 residues. V gave up 5 bases and J gave up 4 bases; unmatched junction bases: 14. The CDR3 sequence is CASSTHRDRGYSYEQYV. The CDR3 DNA sequence: TGTGCCAGCAGCACGCACCGGGACAGGGGCTATTCTTACGAGCAGTACGTC.

This clonotype was seen repeatedly, ten times or more. This chain connects TRBV12-3 or TRBV12-4 to TRBJ2-5; tentative D call: TRBD2 (5 bases). The CDR3 runs to 14 residues. V lost 2 bases and J lost 3, with 10 bases in between. The CDR3 DNA reads TGTGCCAGCAGTTTAATACTAGAAGAAGAGACCCAGTACTTC. Amino acid sequence: CASSLILEEETQYF.

This clonotype was picked up a small number of times. The V and J genes are TRBV7-2 and TRBJ1-2, with 9 bases matching TRBD1. This CDR3 has 16 amino acids. The germline gives CDR1 SGHTA, CDR2 FQGNSA. V was clipped by 1 base and J by 6 bases; unmatched bases: 9. The CDR3, as DNA: TGTGCCAGCAGCTTAGAATCATGGACAGGGGCACATGGCTACACCTTC. Translating gives CASSLESWTGAHGYTF.

This clonotype occurred many times. The genes are TRBV7-2 and TRBJ2-7; 11 nucleotides line up with TRBD2. CDR3 size: 15 residues. CDR1 and CDR2 from the germline V gene are SGHTA and FQGNSA. Trimming cost V 1 base and J 6 bases; bases outside gene matches: 5. This CDR3 reads CASSLEELAGVEQYF. CDR3 in DNA: TGTGCCAGCAGCTTAGAAGAACTAGCGGGGGTCGAGCAGTACTTC.

This clonotype was counted between two and nine times. The V and J genes are TRBV28 and TRBJ2-7; 14 bases line up with TRBD2. Germline lookup yields CDR1 MDHEN and CDR2 SYDVKM. V was pared by 6 bases and J by 1 base, with 11 bases of the junction left unmatched. The length of the CDR3 is 18 residues. The CDR3 bases are TGTGCCAGCAGAGGACTAGCGGGGGGCCATACCCCATCCTACGAGCAGTACGTC. Amino acid sequence: CASRGLAGGHTPSYEQYV.

This clonotype was observed many times. The rearrangement links TRBV7-6 to TRBJ2-3; D is undetermined. CDR1 and CDR2 from the germline V gene are SGHVS and FNYEAQ. This CDR3 region has 12 residues. V lost 4 bases, J lost 4 bases, and 6 bases lay in between. The CDR3 region is CASSYVADTQYF. The CDR3 DNA follows: TGTGCCAGCAGCTACGTCGCAGATACGCAGTATTTT.